The 4 T cell receptor beta chains listed next were all sequenced from one sample in a study of blood T cell repertoires in COVID-19. Measured with immunoSEQ multiplex PCR; TCRdb has only the in-frame clones, and not every one. This sample has about 250,000 clones, with 65% to 90% found just once. Source material: PBMCs or T cells enriched from blood (not recorded which). The receptors stem from a man aged 18 to 35 who had recovered from COVID-19.

This clone came up once. The rearrangement joins TRBV6-6 to TRBJ2-1, with TRBD1 matching over 7 bases. The CDR3 covers 15 residues. V was clipped by 5 bases and J by 8 bases; unmatched bases: 12. In germline, CDR1 is MNHNY, CDR2 SVGAGI (reference sequence). CDR3 region: CASSPRDKGAHEQFF. CDR3 sequence (DNA): TGTGCCAGCAGTCCACGTGATAAGGGGGCCCATGAGCAGTTCTTC.

This rearrangement joins TRBV15 to TRBJ1-6, with 10 bases fitting TRBD1. V gave up 1 base and J gave up 10 bases; unmatched junction bases: 7. The CDR3 is 16 amino acids. In germline, CDR1 is LNHNV, CDR2 YYDKDF (reference sequence). CDR3 protein: CATSRGRSDRGSPLHF. CDR3 nucleotides: TGTGCCACCAGCAGAGGACGGTCGGACAGGGGGTCACCCCTCCACTTT.

The chain carries TRBV9 and TRBJ2-7; 11 nucleotides agree with TRBD2. Looked up from germline, CDR1 is SGDLS and CDR2 is YYNGEE. The CDR3 sequence is 17 residues long. The junction had 14 bases not matched to a gene; V was cut back by 4 bases and J by 5 bases. CDR3 coding DNA: TGTGCCAGCAGCCCCCGTCCGGGACTAGCGGCCCCTAACGAGCAGTACTTC. Residues: CASSPRPGLAAPNEQYF.

The rearrangement uses TRBV5-1 and TRBJ2-7, with 14 bases that match TRBD2. The CDR3 is 18 amino acids. Trimming removed 4 bases from V and 2 bases from J; junction bases left unmatched: 11. Germline loops: CDR1 SGHRS, CDR2 YFSETQ. The CDR3 here is CASSAGLAGAGGPYEQYF. The DNA of the CDR3 is TGCGCCAGCAGCGCGGGACTAGCGGGAGCGGGGGGACCCTACGAGCAGTACTTC.